Below are 13 T cell receptor beta chains sequenced from a single sample in a study of T cells in Graves' hyperthyroidism and ophthalmopathy. TCR beta CDR3 sequences were amplified from RNA transcripts. HTBI primers drove first-round RT-PCR of the TCR CDR3. TCRdb ran MiXCR on the multiplex PCR reads and lists one entry per CDR3 protein. Among 500,000 to 600,000 distinct CDR3 sequences listed, more than 45% were seen once. The source material was peripheral blood or thyroid tissue (not recorded which). These receptors all stem from a woman younger than 30 with Graves' hyperthyroidism.

Notes on this clonotype: This may stem from a read error, because a much larger clone lies one nucleotide away. This chain uses TRBV12-3 or TRBV12-4 with TRBJ2-5; a possible D gene is TRBD2 (5 bases). The CDR3 length is 13 residues. Written as DNA, the CDR3 is TGTGCCAGCGGTTTAAGGGCGGGAGAGACCCAGTACTTC. Encoded protein: CASGLRAGETQYF.

This clonotype was found many times. The chain is built from TRBV20-1 and TRBJ2-7; 10 positions match TRBD2. The J segment lost 0 bases and the V segment lost 5 bases, leaving 4 bases of the junction unmatched. Germline V gene sequence: CDR1 DFQATT, CDR2 SNEGSKA (reference sequence). The CDR3 contains 14 residues. The CDR3 coding sequence is TGCAGTGCTCCCCCTAGCGGGAGCTCCTACGAGCAGTACTTC. It translates to CSAPPSGSSYEQYF.

This clonotype was detected ten times or more. CDR3: CASSYKDRAAGYTF. The CDR3 coding sequence is TGTGCCAGCAGCTATAAGGACAGGGCTGCTGGCTACACCTTC. The V and J genes are TRBV11-3 and TRBJ1-2, with 8 bases identical to TRBD1. There are 14 residues in the CDR3. The germline CDR1 and CDR2 sequences are SGHNT and YENEEA. The V gene end was trimmed by 4 bases and the J gene end by 7 bases; junction bases not matched to a gene: 8.

The chain is built from TRBV12-3 or TRBV12-4 and TRBJ2-5; D unresolved. This CDR3 is 14 amino acids long. V dropped 6 bases and J dropped 5 bases, with 16 bases sitting between them. DNA of the CDR3: TGTGCCAGCAGCCAACCCCGCTTCCGGGAGACCCAGTACTTC. Translating gives CASSQPRFRETQYF.

This clonotype has ten or more counts. The CDR3 protein is CATSRDRQGIFFLDQPQHF. DNA of the CDR3: TGTGCCACCAGCAGAGATCGACAGGGAATCTTCTTTTTAGATCAGCCCCAGCATTTT. The V and J genes are TRBV15 and TRBJ1-5, with TRBD1 matching over 7 bases. The CDR3 covers 19 residues. Germline values: CDR1 LNHNV, CDR2 YYDKDF (reference sequence). After removal of 0 bases from V and 5 bases from J, the junction contained 16 bases not matched to a gene.

The V call is TRBV29-1, the J call TRBJ1-1; 9 positions agree with TRBD1. After removal of 6 bases from V and 1 base from J, the junction contained 3 bases not matched to a gene. The CDR3 sequence is 13 residues long. CDR1 SQVTM and CDR2 ANQGSEA come from the germline V gene. CDR3 nucleotide sequence: TGCAGCGTCGGGACAGGGAGGAACACTGAAGCTTTCTTT. It specifies CSVGTGRNTEAFF. Using reference TRBV29-1 and TRBJ1-1 for the parts outside the CDR3, the full variable domain is SAVISQKPSRDICQRGTSLTIQCQVDSQVTMMFWYRQQPGQSLTLIATANQGSEATYESGFVIDKFPISRPNLTFSTLTVSNMSPEDSSIYLCSVGTGRNTEAFFGQGTRLTVV.

The CDR3: CSVGGGRGQHF. In DNA form, the CDR3 reads TGCAGCGTTGGAGGGGGGAGAGGCCAGCATTTT. The chain employs TRBV29-1 and TRBJ1-5; perhaps TRBD1 as D (6 bases). The V gene lost 4 bases and the J gene lost 12 bases, with 13 bases spanning the gap. The germline V gene has CDR1 SQVTM and CDR2 ANQGSEA. This CDR3 has 11 amino acids.

CDR3 nucleotide sequence: TGTGCCAGCAGCGTAGCCGATGAGCAGTTCTTC. Amino acids: CASSVADEQFF. The rearrangement joins TRBV9 to TRBJ2-7; D gene unclear. The better agreement between TRBJ2-1 and the DNA end casts doubt on the J call. The germline V gene encodes CDR1 SGDLS and CDR2 YYNGEE. The CDR3 has 11 residues.

The chain combines TRBV9 with TRBJ2-2, with a tentative D call TRBD2 (7 bases). Germline lookup yields CDR1 SGDLS and CDR2 YYNGEE. The CDR3 runs 14 residues. V was clipped by 7 bases and J by 6 bases, with 16 bases between them. This CDR3 is CASRGGGEAGELFF. CDR3 coding DNA: TGTGCCAGCCGGGGAGGGGGGGAAGCCGGGGAGCTGTTTTTT. Full variable domain (outside the CDR3, taken from reference TRBV9 and TRBJ2-2): DSGVTQTPKHLITATGQRVTLRCSPRSGDLSVYWYQQSLDQGLQFLIQYYNGEERAKGNILERFSAQQFPDLHSELNLSSLELGDSALYFCASRGGGEAGELFFGEGSRLTVL.

V and J are TRBV9 and TRBJ2-5; no clear D. The ends were cut back, 6 bases at V and 2 bases at J, with 5 bases in the middle. Per the germline V gene, CDR1 is SGDLS and CDR2 is YYNGEE. This CDR3 spans 11 amino acids. In nucleotides, the CDR3 is TGTGCCAGCAACACGCAAGAGACCCAGTACTTC. It yields the protein CASNTQETQYF.

The chain has TRBV12-3 or TRBV12-4 and TRBJ2-2; 7 bases match TRBD1. The CDR3 spans 15 residues. Trimming cost V 9 bases and J 5 bases; bases outside gene matches: 12. Here the CDR3 DNA reads TGTGCCAGTCATTTCCGGGACAGACTAACCGGGGAGCTGTTTTTT. This translates into CASHFRDRLTGELFF.

This clonotype was counted at least ten times. CDR3 in DNA: TGTGCCAGCAGTTTAGCCCGAGGGAGGGGCGGGATAGTGAACGAGCAGTACTTC. Its protein product is CASSLARGRGGIVNEQYF. The chain links TRBV12-3 or TRBV12-4 to TRBJ2-7; 7 positions agree with TRBD2. CDR3 length equals 18 residues. V shed 0 bases, J shed 5 bases, and the junction held 16 bases outside the gene matches.

This clonotype was seen repeatedly, ten times or more. The rearrangement joins TRBV19 to TRBJ1-5; D is ambiguous. CDR1 and CDR2 (germline): LNHDA, SQIVND (reference sequence). The V end was cut by 2 bases, the J end by 9 bases, with 14 bases between. The length of the CDR3 is 14 residues. CDR3 sequence reads: CASSIRAGNGPQHF. Here the CDR3 DNA reads TGTGCCAGTAGTATACGTGCGGGTAATGGGCCCCAGCATTTT.